The next 27 T cell receptor beta chains were all read from a single sample in a study of radiation and T cells in renal cell carcinoma. Generated by immunoSEQ multiplex PCR, the TCRdb table keeps only in-frame clones and is missing some. The sample holds some 150,000 clones; around 90% are singletons and the top ten take approximately 13%. The time point: blood 2 weeks post-SBRT. Described treatment: 15 Gy SBRT to primary tumor, nephrectomy 4 weeks later. Sequencing was performed on blood, taken from a patient whose treatment included radiotherapy and nephrectomy. The receptors come from a woman aged 45-60 years with renal cell carcinoma.

V is TRBV14 and J is TRBJ1-2; tentatively, D is TRBD1 (5 bases). Looked up from germline, CDR1 is SGHDN and CDR2 is FVKESK. V gave up 1 base and J gave up 4 bases, with 13 bases separating them. This CDR3 region has 15 residues. The CDR3 sequence is CASSQGQGDAYGYTF. In nucleotides, the CDR3 is TGTGCCAGCAGCCAAGGTCAGGGTGACGCCTATGGCTACACCTTC.

This sequence joins TRBV2 and TRBJ1-1; 11 positions match TRBD1. The V segment lost 3 bases and the J segment 3 bases; nucleotides outside the gene matches: 9. The CDR3 is 17 residues long. Germline V CDR1 and CDR2: SNHLY, FYNNEI. The CDR3 protein is CASSDKRAGQGDTEAFF. The CDR3 DNA is TGTGCCAGCAGTGATAAGAGGGCGGGACAGGGGGACACTGAAGCTTTCTTT.

This clone appeared a single time. CDR3 loop: CASSQPRQRGTDTQYF. CDR3 DNA: TGCGCCAGCAGCCAACCCCGTCAGCGTGGCACAGATACGCAGTATTTT. The rearrangement links TRBV4-1 to TRBJ2-3; D not certain. The CDR3 is 16 amino acids. Germline CDR1 MGHRA, CDR2 YSYEKL. Between the trimmed V and J ends, which lost 2 bases and 1 base, there was a span of 13 bases.

The rearrangement uses TRBV2 and TRBJ1-3, with no clear D. Germline lookup yields CDR1 SNHLY and CDR2 FYNNEI. The CDR3 spans 13 residues. V was pared by 0 bases and J by 8 bases, with 8 bases between. The CDR3: CASSEAMGYTIYF. CDR3 DNA sequence: TGTGCCAGCAGTGAAGCCATGGGGTACACCATATATTTT.

The rearrangement uses TRBV5-1 and TRBJ2-1, with TRBD2 matching over 8 bases. Germline values: CDR1 SGHRS, CDR2 YFSETQ. Germline trimming cut 4 bases from V and 4 bases from J; bases unmatched to any gene: 10. The CDR3 extends over 16 amino acids. The CDR3 nucleotides read TGCGCCAGCAGCCAGACCGCGGGGGGCCGGTACAATGAGCAGTTCTTC. This gives the protein CASSQTAGGRYNEQFF. Full variable domain (remainder filled in from reference TRBV5-1 and TRBJ2-1): KAGVTQTPRYLIKTRGQQVTLSCSPISGHRSVSWYQQTPGQGLQFLFEYFSETQRNKGNFPGRFSGRQFSNSRSEMNVSTLELGDSALYLCASSQTAGGRYNEQFFGPGTRLTVL.

This sequence joins TRBV5-1 and TRBJ2-5, with 10 bases fitting TRBD2. Germline V gene lookup returns CDR1 SGHRS and CDR2 YFSETQ. The CDR3 is made up of 17 amino acids. V shed 3 bases, J shed 0 bases, and the junction held 8 bases outside the gene matches. CDR3 coding DNA: TGCGCCAGCAGCTCTGAGAGCGGGGGGGCATACCAAGAGACCCAGTACTTC. Protein: CASSSESGGAYQETQYF.

The chain employs TRBV5-4 and TRBJ1-1, with D hard to call. Looked up from germline, CDR1 is SGHNT and CDR2 is YYREEE (reference sequence). CDR3 length: 14 amino acids. Trimming pared 4 bases from V and 5 bases from J, leaving 15 bases between. The CDR3 is CASSPGGQSTEAFF. The CDR3 DNA reads TGTGCCAGCAGCCCTGGCGGGCAGTCGACTGAAGCTTTCTTT.

The CDR3 DNA reads as TGTGCCAGCAGCCCAACCGACAGGGACGGGGAAAAAGCTTTCTTT. Its translation: CASSPTDRDGEKAFF. J is TRBJ1-1 and V is TRBV9, with 7 nucleotides matching TRBD1. This CDR3 has 15 amino acids. Looked up from germline, CDR1 is SGDLS and CDR2 is YYNGEE. The junction had 15 bases not matched to a gene; V was cut back by 4 bases and J by 9 bases.

J is TRBJ1-2 and V is TRBV7-9, with D tentatively TRBD1 (5 bases). The CDR3 consists of 18 residues. Germline V lookup: CDR1 SEHNR, CDR2 FQNEAQ (reference sequence). The germline V and J ends were trimmed by 3 bases and 5 bases, with 25 bases remaining between them. The CDR3 protein is CASSFWEGPISARYGYTF. CDR3 DNA: TGTGCCAGCAGCTTTTGGGAGGGGCCTATATCCGCGCGATATGGCTACACCTTC.

This rearrangement joins TRBV2 to TRBJ1-2; 7 nucleotides line up with TRBD1. V lost 6 bases and J lost 1; bases outside the gene matches: 2. Germline assignment: CDR1 SNHLY and CDR2 FYNNEI. The CDR3 sequence is 13 residues long. The CDR3 DNA reads TGTGCCAGCAGAGGGGACAGTAACTATGGCTACACCTTC. Amino acid sequence: CASRGDSNYGYTF.

The V gene is TRBV19, the J gene TRBJ2-7; 12 bases are a match to TRBD1. The germline V gene encodes CDR1 LNHDA and CDR2 SQIVND (reference sequence). The V and J ends lost 5 bases and 6 bases, in that order; junction bases with no gene match: 14. The CDR3 covers 17 residues. CDR3: CASSEYGSGTGGSEQYF. The DNA for the CDR3 is TGTGCCAGTAGTGAATACGGATCCGGGACAGGGGGCTCCGAGCAGTACTTC. Full variable domain (rest looked up from reference TRBV19 and TRBJ2-7): DGGITQSPKYLFRKEGQNVTLSCEQNLNHDAMYWYRQDPGQGLRLIYYSQIVNDFQKGDIAEGYSVSREKKESFPLTVTSAQKNPTAFYLCASSEYGSGTGGSEQYFGPGTRLTVT.

V and J are TRBV5-1 and TRBJ2-7; D is uncertain. This CDR3 spans 14 amino acids. Germline values: CDR1 SGHRS, CDR2 YFSETQ. V was shortened by 0 bases and J by 1 base, with 8 bases between the two germline ends. The CDR3 DNA sequence: TGCGCCAGCAGCTTGGACATCAGGTCCTACGAGCAGTACTTC. It encodes CASSLDIRSYEQYF.

This rearrangement joins TRBV5-1 to TRBJ2-3; possible D gene TRBD2, 5 bases. Looked up from germline, CDR1 is SGHRS and CDR2 is YFSETQ. This CDR3 is built from 15 residues. V was pared by 4 bases and J by 0 bases, with 12 bases between. The CDR3 spells CASSPWTSSTDTQYF. The CDR3 DNA reads TGCGCCAGCAGCCCGTGGACTTCTAGCACAGATACGCAGTATTTT.

The rearrangement uses TRBV7-2 and TRBJ1-6, with TRBD1 identical over 8 bases. The J segment lost 9 bases and the V segment lost 1 base, leaving 8 bases of the junction unmatched. The CDR3 is 16 residues long. From germline, CDR1 is SGHTA and CDR2 FQGNSA. The CDR3 coding sequence is TGTGCCAGCAGCTTAGTGGGCAGGGGGCGACCTTCACCCCTCCACTTT. Translated, it gives CASSLVGRGRPSPLHF.

This clone showed up just a few times. V usage is TRBV6-1 and J usage is TRBJ1-1; D gene unclear. CDR1 MNHNS and CDR2 SASEGT come from the germline V gene. The CDR3 runs 14 residues. V was trimmed by 6 bases and J by 1 base, leaving 12 bases between them. The CDR3 nucleotides are TGTGCCAGCAGCTTGACTTACTCGAACACTGAAGCTTTCTTT. It codes for CASSLTYSNTEAFF.

As for this clone: The sample carries other DNA sequences with the same CDR3. The rearrangement joins TRBV5-1 to TRBJ2-3, with 7 nucleotides matching TRBD1. The CDR3 consists of 15 residues. Per the germline V gene, CDR1 is SGHRS and CDR2 is YFSETQ. V trimming: 0 bases; J trimming: 1 base; junction bases outside the gene matches: 2. In DNA, the CDR3 is TGCGCCAGCAGCTTGGGGGGGACAGGCACAGATACGCAGTATTTT. Its translation: CASSLGGTGTDTQYF.

V is TRBV7-8 and J is TRBJ2-1, with 7 bases aligning to TRBD2. The CDR3 covers 13 residues. V shed 7 bases, J shed 10 bases, and the junction held 10 bases outside the gene matches. Germline V gene lookup returns CDR1 SGHVS and CDR2 FQNEAQ. The DNA for the CDR3 is TGTGCCAGCACCCCGGGACTAATCCCCGAGCAGTTCTTC. It encodes CASTPGLIPEQFF.

This clone was detected once. The CDR3 coding sequence is TGTGCTAGTGGTTTGAATCAGGGGCTCTACGAGCAGTACTTC. Encoded protein: CASGLNQGLYEQYF. The rearrangement links TRBV12-5 to TRBJ2-7; tentatively, D is TRBD1 (6 bases). In germline, CDR1 is LGHNT, CDR2 FRNRAP. The V end was cut by 2 bases, the J end by 3 bases, with 11 bases between. The CDR3 runs to 14 residues.

The chain combines TRBV9 with TRBJ1-1; maybe TRBD1 (6 bases). There are 17 residues in the CDR3. Looked up from germline, CDR1 is SGDLS and CDR2 is YYNGEE. The ends were cut back, 0 bases at V and 5 bases at J, with 20 bases in the middle. The CDR3 loop reads CASSVGPGGGPGTEAFF. The CDR3 bases are TGTGCCAGCAGCGTAGGCCCAGGAGGGGGGCCTGGGACTGAAGCTTTCTTT. Full variable domain (rest looked up from reference TRBV9 and TRBJ1-1): DSGVTQTPKHLITATGQRVTLRCSPRSGDLSVYWYQQSLDQGLQFLIQYYNGEERAKGNILERFSAQQFPDLHSELNLSSLELGDSALYFCASSVGPGGGPGTEAFFGQGTRLTVV.

The gene calls are TRBV15 and TRBJ2-2; 8 bases line up with TRBD2. This CDR3 has 16 residues. Trimming at V came to 0 bases and at J to 4 bases, leaving 4 bases not matched to a gene. Germline CDR1 is LNHNV and CDR2 is YYDKDF (reference sequence). CDR3 amino acids: CATSREAGAITGELFF. CDR3 DNA: TGTGCCACCAGCAGAGAAGCGGGGGCGATCACCGGGGAGCTGTTTTTT.

This clone appeared a few times. The gene calls are TRBV29-1 and TRBJ1-1, with a tentative D call TRBD1 (5 bases). Trimming pared 3 bases from V and 12 bases from J, leaving 11 bases between. The CDR3 covers 10 residues. Looked up from germline, CDR1 is SQVTM and CDR2 is ANQGSEA. CDR3 in DNA: TGCAGCGTTGACCCGGGGGGGACTTTCTTT. It specifies CSVDPGGTFF.

This clone was seen a few times. V and J are TRBV5-1 and TRBJ2-4; a weak D match, TRBD2 (5 bases). The CDR3 length is 17 residues. In germline, CDR1 is SGHRS, CDR2 YFSETQ. Deletions cut 1 base from V and 0 bases from J, with 14 bases between. The CDR3, as DNA: TGCGCCAGCAGCTTGCGTGAGGGCGATCTAGCCAAAAACATTCAGTACTTC. Translated, it gives CASSLREGDLAKNIQYF.

This clone was observed a few times. The chain couples TRBV5-1 to TRBJ2-2; D not resolved. Germline-derived CDR1 and CDR2 are SGHRS and YFSETQ. The CDR3 has 8 residues. CDR3 coding DNA: TGCGTACCCGGGGAGCTGTTTTTT. Translation: CVPGELFF.

The chain joins TRBV19 to TRBJ2-6; 7 bases match TRBD2. The V gene end was trimmed by 5 bases and the J gene end by 2 bases; junction bases not matched to a gene: 3. There are 15 residues in the CDR3. From germline, CDR1 is LNHDA and CDR2 SQIVND (reference sequence). The CDR3 here is CASSSGGTGANVLTF. CDR3 DNA: TGTGCCAGTAGTTCGGGGGGAACTGGGGCCAACGTCCTGACTTTC.

The rearrangement uses TRBV5-1 and TRBJ2-1; 8 bases match TRBD2. The germline gives CDR1 SGHRS, CDR2 YFSETQ. V trimming: 0 bases; J trimming: 4 bases; junction bases outside the gene matches: 3. The CDR3 is made up of 15 amino acids. CDR3 residues: CASSLDGGAYNEQFF. The DNA for the CDR3 is TGCGCCAGCAGCTTGGACGGGGGGGCGTACAATGAGCAGTTCTTC. The full variable domain, rest sourced from reference TRBV5-1 and TRBJ2-1, is KAGVTQTPRYLIKTRGQQVTLSCSPISGHRSVSWYQQTPGQGLQFLFEYFSETQRNKGNFPGRFSGRQFSNSRSEMNVSTLELGDSALYLCASSLDGGAYNEQFFGPGTRLTVL.

The chain joins TRBV19 to TRBJ2-4; the D gene is possibly TRBD1 (6 bases). Germline V gene data show CDR1 as LNHDA and CDR2 as SQIVND (reference sequence). The CDR3 length is 16 residues. V was cut by 0 bases and J by 8 bases, with 17 bases left in between. The CDR3 is CASSIDTLRGSDIQYF. In nucleotides, the CDR3 is TGTGCCAGTAGTATAGATACTCTCAGGGGATCGGACATTCAGTACTTC.

This clone was detected only once. This chain links TRBV7-3 with TRBJ2-3; 10 nucleotides line up with TRBD2. The CDR3 loop spans 17 amino acids. Germline CDR1 reads SGHTA; CDR2 reads FQGTGA. V trimming: 1 base; J trimming: 7 bases; junction bases outside the gene matches: 11. The DNA of the CDR3 is TGTGCCAGCAGCTTAAGCCTAGCGGGGGCGTCCGGGAATACGCAGTATTTT. The encoded protein is CASSLSLAGASGNTQYF.